The 29 T cell receptor beta chains in this list originate from one sample, sequenced in a study of cytomegalovirus exposure and HLA in healthy donors. Both 60 Vbeta primers and 13 Jbeta primers went into the PCR. The data were produced by immunoSEQ multiplex PCR, yet TCRdb's version contains in-frame clones alone and is incomplete. The sample totals over 75,000 clones. The sequenced sample consisted of PBMCs. These receptors originate from a girl aged 10 to 17 in good health and CMV-seropositive.

This sequence joins TRBV19 and TRBJ2-1; 10 nucleotides agree with TRBD2. The CDR3 totals 15 residues. The germline gives CDR1 LNHDA, CDR2 SQIVND (reference sequence). The junction had 11 bases not matched to a gene; V was cut back by 9 bases and J by 6 bases. The CDR3 DNA sequence: TGTGCCAGCCAGCATCTAGCGGGGGTAAGCAATGAGCAGTTCTTC. It encodes CASQHLAGVSNEQFF.

The J gene is TRBJ2-1, the V gene TRBV30; TRBD1 aligns across 10 bases. The CDR3 extends over 15 amino acids. Germline loops: CDR1 GTSNPN, CDR2 SVGIG (reference sequence). V was clipped by 1 base and J by 6 bases; unmatched bases: 6. The CDR3 nucleotides read TGTGCCTGGAGTGCCGGGACAGGGGAATCCAATGAGCAGTTCTTC. It yields the protein CAWSAGTGESNEQFF.

The V call is TRBV2, the J call TRBJ1-2; no clear D gene. The germline gives CDR1 SNHLY, CDR2 FYNNEI. V dropped 10 bases and J dropped 2 bases, with 8 bases sitting between them. The CDR3 extends over 11 amino acids. The CDR3 spells CAIPRNYGYTF. The CDR3 nucleotides read TGTGCCATCCCCAGGAACTATGGCTACACCTTC.

A remark on this clone: The junction shows a germline mismatch at one end, possibly a read error. V gene TRBV7-7 combines with J gene TRBJ2-2, with D perhaps TRBD1 (7 bases). The CDR3 has 15 amino acids. Germline V gene data show CDR1 as SSHAT and CDR2 as FNYEAQ (reference sequence). The CDR3 sequence: CASSFQGGGHGELFF. DNA of the CDR3: TGTGCTAGCAGCTTCCAAGGAGGGGGCCACGGGGAGCTGTTTTTT.

The chain has TRBV7-3 and TRBJ2-2; possible D gene TRBD2, 6 bases. CDR3 length: 13 residues. The ends were cut back, 8 bases at V and 3 bases at J, with 10 bases in the middle. The V gene's germline CDR1 is SGHTA and CDR2 FQGTGA. CDR3 in amino acids: CASRRRDTGELFF. As DNA, the CDR3 is TGTGCCAGCCGCCGGAGGGACACCGGGGAGCTGTTTTTT.

The chain employs TRBV27 and TRBJ1-1; D gene uncertain. Germline CDR1 reads MNHEY; CDR2 reads SMNVEV (reference sequence). The germline V and J ends were trimmed by 4 bases and 5 bases, with 11 bases remaining between them. CDR3 size: 13 residues. Written as DNA, the CDR3 is TGTGCCAGCAGTTCCTGGACTCAGACTGAAGCTTTCTTT. Translation: CASSSWTQTEAFF.

The chain links TRBV29-1 to TRBJ2-1, with TRBD2 matching 7 bases. This CDR3 comprises 17 residues. Trimming cost V 7 bases and J 7 bases; bases outside gene matches: 22. Germline V gene sequence: CDR1 SQVTM, CDR2 ANQGSEA. The CDR3 here is CSGLPYLAATKLNEQFF. In DNA form, the CDR3 reads TGCAGCGGACTTCCTTACCTAGCGGCTACAAAGTTAAATGAGCAGTTCTTC.

The V and J genes are TRBV7-9 and TRBJ1-5; maybe TRBD1 (5 bases). The CDR3 sequence is 14 residues long. The germline V gene has CDR1 SEHNR and CDR2 FQNEAQ (reference sequence). V was clipped by 8 bases and J by 2 bases, with 13 bases between them. The CDR3 DNA reads TGTGCCAGCGGGCCAGACAGTCGCAATCAGCCCCAGCATTTT. Its translation: CASGPDSRNQPQHF.

This chain connects TRBV6-1 to TRBJ1-5; D remains unclear. The germline V and J ends were trimmed by 7 bases and 0 bases, with 7 bases remaining between them. CDR3 size: 13 residues. Germline lookup yields CDR1 MNHNS and CDR2 SASEGT. CDR3 residues: CASKLYSNQPQHF. The CDR3 DNA reads TGTGCCAGCAAACTCTATAGCAATCAGCCCCAGCATTTT.

This CDR3 reads CASSPTDREAEGKLFF. In nucleotides, the CDR3 is TGTGCCAGCAGTCCCACAGACAGGGAGGCGGAGGGAAAACTGTTTTTT. The chain joins TRBV27 to TRBJ1-4, with 7 bases matching TRBD1. The CDR3 runs to 16 residues. Germline V lookup: CDR1 MNHEY, CDR2 SMNVEV (reference sequence). The V and J ends lost 5 bases and 10 bases, in that order; junction bases with no gene match: 16.

This chain connects TRBV7-9 to TRBJ1-4; D may be TRBD1 (6 bases). Germline V gene data show CDR1 as SEHNR and CDR2 as FQNEAQ (reference sequence). CDR3 length: 15 residues. The V end lost 0 bases, the J end lost 7 bases, and 12 bases lay between the germline ends. Here the CDR3 DNA reads TGTGCCAGCAGCTTAGCTGCGAGGGGGACTGAAAAACTGTTTTTT. This gives the protein CASSLAARGTEKLFF.

The chain employs TRBV27 and TRBJ2-7; 9 nucleotides align to TRBD1. The trim removed 6 bases at V and 3 bases at J, leaving 15 bases unmatched. CDR3 length: 17 residues. Germline V gene data show CDR1 as MNHEY and CDR2 as SMNVEV (reference sequence). This chain's CDR3 is CASRGTGPSVKVYEQYF. Written as DNA, the CDR3 is TGTGCCAGCAGAGGGACAGGGCCCTCGGTAAAGGTCTACGAGCAGTACTTC.

The chain joins TRBV6-6 to TRBJ2-7; possible D gene TRBD1, 5 bases. Germline V gene sequence: CDR1 MNHNY, CDR2 SVGAGI (reference sequence). The CDR3 has 12 residues. The V end was cut by 2 bases, the J end by 7 bases, with 9 bases between. The CDR3 DNA is TGTGCCAGCAGTTACCCAGGGCAAGAGCAGTACGTC. Protein: CASSYPGQEQYV.

This rearrangement joins TRBV6-6 to TRBJ2-4; 7 nucleotides align to TRBD1. Looked up from germline, CDR1 is MNHNY and CDR2 is SVGAGI (reference sequence). There are 16 residues in the CDR3. The V and J ends lost 8 bases and 5 bases, in that order; junction bases with no gene match: 15. The CDR3 sequence is CASDQPTTGQQNIQYF. Here the CDR3 DNA reads TGTGCCAGCGACCAACCTACGACAGGGCAACAAAACATTCAGTACTTC.

This sequence joins TRBV6-1 and TRBJ1-6; a possible D gene is TRBD1 (6 bases). V was trimmed by 2 bases and J by 6 bases, leaving 11 bases between them. CDR1 MNHNS and CDR2 SASEGT come from the germline V gene. CDR3 size: 15 residues. The CDR3 region is CASSEQRRGNSPLHF. CDR3 nucleotides: TGTGCCAGCAGTGAACAGCGCAGGGGTAATTCACCCCTCCACTTT.

V and J are TRBV6-5 and TRBJ2-2; 10 bases align to TRBD2. J lost 6 bases, V lost 0 bases, and 4 bases had no gene match. The CDR3 is 16 residues long. Germline V gives CDR1 MNHEY, CDR2 SVGAGI. The CDR3, as DNA: TGTGCCAGCAGTTACTCCTTCCTAGCGGGGGCCGGGGAGCTGTTTTTT. This translates into CASSYSFLAGAGELFF.

The chain couples TRBV7-9 to TRBJ2-5; 10 bases match TRBD2. Trimming took 0 bases from V and 5 from J; bases not matched to a gene: 6. Per the germline V gene, CDR1 is SEHNR and CDR2 is FQNEAQ (reference sequence). The CDR3 spans 16 residues. Here the CDR3 reads CASSLARLAGVETQYF. CDR3 in DNA: TGTGCCAGCAGCTTAGCAAGGCTAGCGGGGGTTGAGACCCAGTACTTC.

The genes are TRBV29-1 and TRBJ2-5, with no clear D. The CDR3 loop spans 17 amino acids. Trimming shortened V by 0 bases and J by 0 bases, and 17 bases separated the two germline ends. Per the germline V gene, CDR1 is SQVTM and CDR2 is ANQGSEA. The DNA for the CDR3 is TGCAGCGTTGAAGATCCTACGACAATCCTTTACCAAGAGACCCAGTACTTC. Amino acids: CSVEDPTTILYQETQYF.

The rearrangement joins TRBV6-1 to TRBJ1-5; maybe TRBD1 (5 bases). The germline V gene encodes CDR1 MNHNS and CDR2 SASEGT. V was clipped by 6 bases and J by 6 bases, with 18 bases between them. The CDR3 has 15 amino acids. The DNA for the CDR3 is TGTGCCAGCAGAGTCCGCGGGGCCGGGGGTCAGCCCCAGCATTTT. Translated: CASRVRGAGGQPQHF.

The J gene is TRBJ1-2, the V gene TRBV7-9; D gene uncertain. This CDR3 spans 11 amino acids. Germline CDR1 SEHNR, CDR2 FQNEAQ (reference sequence). The V gene lost 7 bases and the J gene lost 4 bases, with 7 bases spanning the gap. The CDR3 region is CASNPGYGYTF. CDR3 coding DNA: TGTGCCAGCAACCCCGGCTATGGCTACACCTTC.

V is TRBV5-1 and J is TRBJ2-7; tentative D call: TRBD1 (6 bases). Trimming took 3 bases from V and 0 from J, leaving 10 bases between them. CDR1 and CDR2 (germline): SGHRS, YFSETQ. The CDR3 has 14 residues. In nucleotides, the CDR3 is TGCGCCAGCAGCTGGACAGTCGACTCCTACGAGCAGTACTTC. This encodes CASSWTVDSYEQYF.

V is TRBV19 and J is TRBJ1-1; unclear D gene. This CDR3 has 12 residues. V lost 5 bases and J lost 4, with 8 bases in between. The germline V gene has CDR1 LNHDA and CDR2 SQIVND (reference sequence). The CDR3 loop reads CASSWSGTEAFF. CDR3 DNA: TGTGCCAGTAGTTGGAGTGGCACTGAAGCTTTCTTT.

J is TRBJ2-7 and V is TRBV4-1; possible D gene TRBD2, 5 bases. The CDR3 is made up of 15 amino acids. Trimming pared 0 bases from V and 0 bases from J, leaving 9 bases between. CDR1 is MGHRA and CDR2 is YSYEKL in the germline V gene. DNA for the CDR3: TGCGCCAGCAGCCAAGATTCCGGGAACTCCTACGAGCAGTACTTC. The encoded protein is CASSQDSGNSYEQYF.

The chain carries TRBV6-1 and TRBJ2-2, with D possibly being TRBD1 (6 bases). The CDR3 is 15 residues long. Germline values: CDR1 MNHNS, CDR2 SASEGT. Trimming stripped 6 bases from V and 8 bases from J, with 19 bases between. CDR3 sequence reads: CASSPGQRVVGELFF. CDR3 nucleotides: TGTGCCAGCAGCCCCGGACAGAGGGTGGTGGGGGAGCTGTTTTTT.

The chain couples TRBV7-2 to TRBJ2-2, with D tentatively TRBD1 (6 bases). In germline, CDR1 is SGHTA, CDR2 FQGNSA. This CDR3 spans 15 amino acids. The V gene lost 5 bases and the J gene lost 2 bases, with 12 bases spanning the gap. The CDR3 region is CASSPTGGNTGELFF. The CDR3 DNA reads TGTGCCAGCAGCCCTACTGGGGGCAACACCGGGGAGCTGTTTTTT.

The V and J genes are TRBV5-1 and TRBJ2-7; TRBD2 aligns across 8 bases. V lost 3 bases to trimming and J lost 1 base; unmatched junction nucleotides: 3. CDR1 and CDR2 from the germline V gene are SGHRS and YFSETQ. CDR3 size: 14 residues. The CDR3 DNA is TGCGCCAGCAGCTACACGGGGGGGTCCTACGAGCAGTACTTC. Its translation is CASSYTGGSYEQYF.

V is TRBV29-1 and J is TRBJ1-5; D is ambiguous. Germline-derived CDR1 and CDR2 are SQVTM and ANQGSEA. Trimming shortened V by 7 bases and J by 7 bases, and 11 bases separated the two germline ends. The CDR3 spans 11 residues. The CDR3 DNA reads as TGCAGCGACCCCTTCGGGCAGCCCCAGCATTTT. Its translation is CSDPFGQPQHF.

The CDR3 sequence is CASSVDGRDNQPQHF. The CDR3 DNA reads as TGTGCCAGCAGCGTAGATGGCAGGGATAATCAGCCCCAGCATTTT. The rearrangement joins TRBV9 to TRBJ1-5; D perhaps matches TRBD1 (5 bases). V lost 0 bases and J lost 4, with 11 bases in between. Germline CDR1 reads SGDLS; CDR2 reads YYNGEE. The CDR3 totals 15 residues. Based on the CDR3 plus reference TRBV9 and TRBJ1-5, the full variable domain is DSGVTQTPKHLITATGQRVTLRCSPRSGDLSVYWYQQSLDQGLQFLIQYYNGEERAKGNILERFSAQQFPDLHSELNLSSLELGDSALYFCASSVDGRDNQPQHFGDGTRLSIL.

CDR3 sequence (DNA): TGTGCCAGCAGCTTTTCCCAAAATGTTGGAAACACCATATATTTT. It encodes CASSFSQNVGNTIYF. The chain links TRBV11-3 to TRBJ1-3; no clear D. V was clipped by 3 bases and J by 3 bases, with 12 bases between them. CDR1 SGHNT and CDR2 YENEEA come from the germline V gene. This CDR3 is built from 15 residues.